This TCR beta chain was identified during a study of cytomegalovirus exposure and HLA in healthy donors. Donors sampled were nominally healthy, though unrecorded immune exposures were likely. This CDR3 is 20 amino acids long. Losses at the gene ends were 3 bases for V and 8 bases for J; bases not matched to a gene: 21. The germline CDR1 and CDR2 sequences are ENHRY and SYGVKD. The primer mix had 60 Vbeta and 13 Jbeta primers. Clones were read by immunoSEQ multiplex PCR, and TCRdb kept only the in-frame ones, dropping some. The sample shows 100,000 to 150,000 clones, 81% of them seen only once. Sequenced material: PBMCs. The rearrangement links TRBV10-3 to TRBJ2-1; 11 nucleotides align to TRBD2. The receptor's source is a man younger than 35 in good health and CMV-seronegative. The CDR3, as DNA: TGTGCCATCAGTGACCCGAGAAAAATAGTAGCGGGGGGGACTAACGATGAGCAGTTCTTC. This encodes CAISDPRKIVAGGTNDEQFF.